This T cell receptor (beta chain) appears in the sequencing data of a study of cytomegalovirus exposure and HLA in healthy donors. In the study overall: Early on, a data release was issued that held tens of millions of unique TCRs from HLA-typed donors.

The PCR contained 60 Vbeta and 13 Jbeta primers. The repertoire was sequenced with immunoSEQ multiplex PCR; TCRdb's copy has only in-frame clones and lacks some. This table holds about 150,000 clones, about 10% found once. Sequenced: PBMCs. This TCR came from a woman between 40 and 50 years old in good health and CMV-seropositive.

For the CDR3, the DNA is TGTGCCAGCAACAACCGAGGCCGGCCCAGGGATGGCTACACCTTC. As protein: CASNNRGRPRDGYTF. J is TRBJ1-2 and V is TRBV7-9; D might be TRBD1 (5 bases). With 7 bases removed from V and 6 bases from J, the gap between germline ends came to 21 bases. The germline CDR1 and CDR2 sequences are SEHNR and FQNEAQ (reference sequence). CDR3 size: 15 residues.